This TCR beta chain was found in a study of cytomegalovirus exposure and HLA in healthy donors. General study points: Among TCR beta chains, those listed as cytomegalovirus-associated numbered around 160. Later analysis showed most CMV-associated TCR beta chains appearing HLA-restricted. Most of the TCR beta V segments (in an earlier analysis) were productive either about 87% or about 30% of the time.

CDR1 and CDR2 (germline): LNHDA, SQIVND (reference sequence). V was clipped by 0 bases and J by 7 bases, with 9 bases between them. This CDR3 has 13 amino acids. The PCR ran on 60 Vbeta and 13 Jbeta primers. Here immunoSEQ multiplex PCR was the method, and the copy in TCRdb shows in-frame clones only, minus some. The repertoire holds about 180,000 clones, over 75% seen once, with approximately 0.51% in the top ten. As concerns this clone: What it recognizes is unknown.

The receptor was isolated from a woman aged 45-65 years in good health and CMV-seronegative. The sequenced sample consisted of PBMCs. The J gene is TRBJ1-2, the V gene TRBV19; D not certain. The CDR3: CASSIESGSGYTF. The DNA of the CDR3 is TGTGCCAGTAGTATAGAGTCCGGGAGTGGCTACACCTTC. Together with reference TRBV19 and TRBJ1-2, the CDR3 gives the full variable domain: DGGITQSPKYLFRKEGQNVTLSCEQNLNHDAMYWYRQDPGQGLRLIYYSQIVNDFQKGDIAEGYSVSREKKESFPLTVTSAQKNPTAFYLCASSIESGSGYTFGSGTRLTVV.